The source of this T cell receptor beta chain is a study of T cell responses to AZD1222 COVID-19 vaccine. Overall study results and limits: Two AZD1222 doses significantly raised spike-specific TCR breadth and depth over controls.

This clone was found once. Antigen specificity is unknown. CDR1 is SGHTA and CDR2 is FQGNSA in the germline V gene. Trimming shortened V by 3 bases and J by 5 bases, and 14 bases separated the two germline ends. This CDR3 contains 14 residues. Only in-frame clones appear in the TCRdb table, and some are missing; sequencing was by immunoSEQ multiplex PCR. The sample shows 150,000 or so clones, about 89% of them seen only once. This chain connects TRBV7-2 to TRBJ2-7; no definite D call. The origin of this receptor is an adult in good health. Sequencing used peripheral blood, obtained on day 0 of MenACWY control vaccination. CDR3 in amino acids: CASSFGSGGNEQYF. The DNA of the CDR3 is TGTGCCAGCAGCTTCGGGTCGGGCGGTAACGAGCAGTACTTC.